This T cell receptor (beta chain) emerged from a study of beta chain features in type 1 diabetes (dated by TCRdb to 2017 to 2018). For the wider study: Patients and healthy donors did not differ in mean age, gender distribution, total cell number or subset yield. In the study, TCRB repertoires of sorted circulating CD4+ T cell subsets from recently diagnosed type 1 diabetes patients were compared with those of matched healthy donors. Regulatory and stem cell-like memory subsets were isolated from only 8 patients and about eight healthy donors, whereas naive and central memory subsets came from all 30 or so donors. A total of roughly 100 million sorted cells were examined across all samples, and the number of cells per subset was strongly correlated with RNA yield.

The entire amount of isolated RNA was reverse transcribed using the High Capacity cDNA Reverse Transcription Kit, so the sequenced TCRB transcripts were expressed ones. Deep immunoSEQ sequencing was performed on naive, central memory and regulatory T cell samples, with an average of around 3.5 million total reads per sample. Sorted cells were lysed in RLT buffer, and RNA was extracted using DNase-treated RNeasy Micro or Mini kits according to cell number. To prevent cross-contamination, each cell subset was processed individually, whereas patient and healthy donor samples were processed jointly. The immunoSEQ multiplex PCR was used to amplify TCRB sequences from cDNA, yielding 87-bp fragments that span the CDR3 region. Sequencing of the amplicons was performed on the Illumina HiSeq platform. The source study handled its data this way. Synthetic template baselines were used to correct PCR bias computationally, reads within Hamming distance 2 were collapsed, and singletons that could not be merged were discarded. Reads were aligned against IMGT so that V, D and J genes, CDR3 length and insertions or deletions at six rearrangement sites could be assigned. Clonotype counts were normalized to sorted cell number within each subset before computing true diversity and Gini coefficients with the tcR R package. Repertoire sharing was quantified using the overlap coefficient calculated on TCRB nucleotide sequences. As stored in TCRdb, this immuneACCESS dataset retains in-frame rearrangements with V and J assigned. A fraction of the clones does not appear; measured against another copy, unresolved V genes explain less than half of the discrepancy, and the remainder lacks a known reason. V, J and clone size reflect that table, while D and trimming were determined from the DNA. The sample yields 300,000 to 350,000 clones; roughly 8% were counted once. The ten most abundant clones make up 0.44% of the sample.

The sample holds a few counts of this clone. The clone's antigen remains unknown. Per-base qualities were not stored, and no clone one base away is much larger. The germline V gene specifies MDHEN as CDR1 and SYDVKM as CDR2. Measured from the cysteine to the phenylalanine, the CDR3 is 14 residues long. This entry keeps only the CDR3 DNA: 42 bases, framed from base 1. From V the trimming removes 5 bases and from J it removes 7 bases, while the gene matches leave 8 bases of the junction unaccounted for. Broader findings and caveats from the paper: At VDJ recombination sites, type 1 diabetes patients had fewer insertions and more deleted nucleotides, which implies abnormalities in thymic rearrangement. Because cDNA was sequenced instead of genomic DNA, activated cells with high expression could be over-represented, although the groups did not differ in activation or CD3 levels. Naive, central memory and regulatory TCRB repertoires appeared to be more alike among patients than among healthy donors. Only small numbers of individuals were included in the HLA sub-analyses, which left unresolved whether HLA type had any influence on TCRB rearrangement. Type 1 diabetes patients showed a moderate but significant shortening of TCRB CDR3 length in all four CD4+ subsets. Shorter templates might be favored by PCR, yet because patient and control samples were amplified and corrected together, any such skew would affect both groups equally.

A single peripheral blood draw of approximately 120 mL on average was collected from each donor into heparinised tubes. Using a panel that included CD45RO, CCR7, CD25, CD127, CD95 and CD27, naive, central memory, regulatory and stem cell-like memory CD4+ T cells were sorted on a BD FACSAria II. A purity above 98% was achieved for all sorted populations. PBMCs were isolated immediately by Lymphoprep density gradient centrifugation and stained directly without culture. So that batch effects would be minimized, each experiment stained and sorted samples in pairs, pairing one healthy donor with one patient.

Material: central memory CD4+ T cells from blood. The V and J segments used are TRBV28 and TRBJ1-2; TRBD1 aligns with 9 central bases. This sequence was found in a woman in her late teens or twenties in good health. The CDR3 protein: CASSPTTGGFGYTF. The nucleotide sequence is TGTGCCAGCAGTCCCACAACAGGGGGCTTTGGCTACACCTTC.